This T cell receptor beta chain was observed in a study of OX40 agonist ivuxolimab in advanced cancers. Study-level information: People who had prior anti-PD-1, anti-PD-L1 or anti-CTLA-4 therapy could take part, and approximately 44% had some.

The CDR3 extends over 14 amino acids. The V gene's germline CDR1 is SGHRS and CDR2 YFSETQ. V was shortened by 5 bases and J by 4 bases, with 15 bases between the two germline ends. The study's findings and limits: On average, a greater number of expanded clones characterised CD8+ T cells relative to CD4+. Dose levels from 0.1 to 3.0 mg/kg saw CD4+ and CD8+ blood T cells expand clonally by week 6. Low clonal expansion, among the lowest seen, marked partial responders at 0.1-3.0 mg/kg.

Assay used: immunoSEQ multiplex PCR; TCRdb lists only in-frame clones, some missing. The sample yields some 74,000 clones, approximately 78% seen once. This clone appeared once. Antigen specificity is unknown. This rearrangement joins TRBV5-1 to TRBJ2-5; D tentatively fits TRBD1 or TRBD2 (5 bases each). This clonotype originated in an adult with an advanced solid tumor such as melanoma, head and neck, liver or kidney cancer. The source was CD4+ or CD8+ T cells sorted from blood, collected in a trial of the OX40 agonist ivuxolimab. The DNA of the CDR3 is TGCGCCAGCAGGAAGGGACCCCAGGGAGAGACCCAGTACTTC. It encodes CASRKGPQGETQYF. The full variable domain, in which reference TRBV5-1 and TRBJ2-5 provide the parts outside the CDR3, is KAGVTQTPRYLIKTRGQQVTLSCSPISGHRSVSWYQQTPGQGLQFLFEYFSETQRNKGNFPGRFSGRQFSNSRSEMNVSTLELGDSALYLCASRKGPQGETQYFGPGTRLLVL.